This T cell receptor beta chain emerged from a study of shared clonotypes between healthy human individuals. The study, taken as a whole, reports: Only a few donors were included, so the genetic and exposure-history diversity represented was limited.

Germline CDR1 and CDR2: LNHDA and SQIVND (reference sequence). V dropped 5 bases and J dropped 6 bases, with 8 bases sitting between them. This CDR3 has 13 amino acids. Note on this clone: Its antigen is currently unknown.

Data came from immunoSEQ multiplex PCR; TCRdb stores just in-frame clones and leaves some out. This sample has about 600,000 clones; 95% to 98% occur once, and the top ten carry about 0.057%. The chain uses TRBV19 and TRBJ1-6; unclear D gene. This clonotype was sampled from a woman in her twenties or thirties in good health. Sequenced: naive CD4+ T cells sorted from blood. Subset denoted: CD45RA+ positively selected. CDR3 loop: CASSSYINSPLHF. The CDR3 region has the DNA TGTGCCAGTAGTTCCTACATTAATTCACCCCTCCACTTT.